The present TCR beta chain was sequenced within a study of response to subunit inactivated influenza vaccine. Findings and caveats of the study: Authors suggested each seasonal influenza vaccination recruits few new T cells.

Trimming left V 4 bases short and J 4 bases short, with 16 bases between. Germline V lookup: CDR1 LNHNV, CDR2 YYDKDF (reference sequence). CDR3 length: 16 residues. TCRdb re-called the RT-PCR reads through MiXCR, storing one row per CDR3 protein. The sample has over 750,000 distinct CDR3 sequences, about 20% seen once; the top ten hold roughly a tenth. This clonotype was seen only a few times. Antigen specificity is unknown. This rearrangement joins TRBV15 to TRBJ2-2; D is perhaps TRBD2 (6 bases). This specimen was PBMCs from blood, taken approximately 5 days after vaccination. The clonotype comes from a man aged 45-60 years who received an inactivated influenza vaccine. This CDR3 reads CATSTPARRGTGELFF. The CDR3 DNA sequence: TGTGCCACCAGCACTCCTGCCCGGCGGGGCACCGGGGAGCTGTTTTTT.